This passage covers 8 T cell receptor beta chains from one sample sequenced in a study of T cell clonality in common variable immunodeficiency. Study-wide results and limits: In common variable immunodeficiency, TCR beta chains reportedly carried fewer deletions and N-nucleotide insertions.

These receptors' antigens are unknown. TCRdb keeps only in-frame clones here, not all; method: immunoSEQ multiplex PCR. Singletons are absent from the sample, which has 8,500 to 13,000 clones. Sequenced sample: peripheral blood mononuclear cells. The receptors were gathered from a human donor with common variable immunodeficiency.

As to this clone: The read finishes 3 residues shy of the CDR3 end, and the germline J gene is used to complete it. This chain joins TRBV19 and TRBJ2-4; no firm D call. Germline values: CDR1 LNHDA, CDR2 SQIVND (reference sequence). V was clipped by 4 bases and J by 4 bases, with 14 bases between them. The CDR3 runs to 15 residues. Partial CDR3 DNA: TGTGCCAGTAGTACGACCGTTAACGGGAAAAACATT. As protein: CASSTTVNGKNI. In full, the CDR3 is CASSTTVNGKNIQYF.

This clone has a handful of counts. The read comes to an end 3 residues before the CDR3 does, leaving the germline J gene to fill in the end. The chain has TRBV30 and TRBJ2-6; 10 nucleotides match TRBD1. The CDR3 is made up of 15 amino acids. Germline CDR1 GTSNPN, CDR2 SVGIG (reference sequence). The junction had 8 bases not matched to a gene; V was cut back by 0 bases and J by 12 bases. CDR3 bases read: TGTGCCTGGAGTGTACGGGACAGGGGCCCGACCGTC. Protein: CAWSVRDRGPTV. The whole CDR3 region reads CAWSVRDRGPTVLTF.

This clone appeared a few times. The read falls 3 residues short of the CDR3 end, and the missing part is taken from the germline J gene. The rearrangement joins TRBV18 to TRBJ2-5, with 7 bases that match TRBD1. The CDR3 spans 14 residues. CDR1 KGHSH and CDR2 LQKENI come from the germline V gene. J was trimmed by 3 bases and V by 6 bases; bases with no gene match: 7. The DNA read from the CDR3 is TGTGCCAGCTCGGGAAGGCAGGGGGAAGAGACC. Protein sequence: CASSGRQGEET. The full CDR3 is CASSGRQGEETQYF.

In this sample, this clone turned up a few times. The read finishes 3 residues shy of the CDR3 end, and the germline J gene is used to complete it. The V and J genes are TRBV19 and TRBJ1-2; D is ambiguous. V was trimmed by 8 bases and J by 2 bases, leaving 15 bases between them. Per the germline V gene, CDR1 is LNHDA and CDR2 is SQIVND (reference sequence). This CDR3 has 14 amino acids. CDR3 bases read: TGTGCCAGTTCCTCCGTCGGAGGGAACTATGGC. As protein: CASSSVGGNYG. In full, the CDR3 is CASSSVGGNYGYTF.

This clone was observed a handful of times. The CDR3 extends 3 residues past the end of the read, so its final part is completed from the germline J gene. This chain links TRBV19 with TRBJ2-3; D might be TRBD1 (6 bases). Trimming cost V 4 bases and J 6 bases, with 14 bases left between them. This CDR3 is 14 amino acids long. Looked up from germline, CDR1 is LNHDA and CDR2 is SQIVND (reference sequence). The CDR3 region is CASSSGGDPDTQYF. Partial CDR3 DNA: TGTGCCAGTAGTAGTGGGGGCGACCCCGATACG.

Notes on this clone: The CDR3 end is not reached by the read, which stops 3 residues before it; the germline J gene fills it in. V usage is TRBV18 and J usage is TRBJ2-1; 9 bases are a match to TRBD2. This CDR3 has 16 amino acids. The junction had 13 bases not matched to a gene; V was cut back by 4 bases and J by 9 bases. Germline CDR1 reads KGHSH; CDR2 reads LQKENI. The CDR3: CASSRPASSGIGEQFF. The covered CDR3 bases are TGTGCCAGCTCACGCCCGGCGTCTAGCGGGATCGGTGAG. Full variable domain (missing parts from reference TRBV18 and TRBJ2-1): NAGVMQNPRHLVRRRGQEARLRCSPMKGHSHVYWYRQLPEEGLKFMVYLQKENIIDESGMPKERFSAEFPKEGPSILRIQQVVRGDSAAYFCASSRPASSGIGEQFFGPGTRLTVL.

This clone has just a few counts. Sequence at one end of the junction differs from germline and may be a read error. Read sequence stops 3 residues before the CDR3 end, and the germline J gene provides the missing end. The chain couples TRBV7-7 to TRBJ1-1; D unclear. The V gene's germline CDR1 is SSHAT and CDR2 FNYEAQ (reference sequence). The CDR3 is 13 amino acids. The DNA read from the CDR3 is TGTGCTAGCAGCTCCGACAAGAACACTGAA. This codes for CASSSDKNTE. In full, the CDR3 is CASSSDKNTEAFF.

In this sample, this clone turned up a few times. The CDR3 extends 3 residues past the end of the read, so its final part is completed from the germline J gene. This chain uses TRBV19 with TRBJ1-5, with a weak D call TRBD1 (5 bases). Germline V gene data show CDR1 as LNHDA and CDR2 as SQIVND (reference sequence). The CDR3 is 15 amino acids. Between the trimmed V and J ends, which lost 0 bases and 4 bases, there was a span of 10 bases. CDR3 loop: CASSIDRQLNQPQHF. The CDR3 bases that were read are TGTGCCAGTAGTATAGATCGACAGCTAAATCAGCCC. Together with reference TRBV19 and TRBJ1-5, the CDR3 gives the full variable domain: DGGITQSPKYLFRKEGQNVTLSCEQNLNHDAMYWYRQDPGQGLRLIYYSQIVNDFQKGDIAEGYSVSREKKESFPLTVTSAQKNPTAFYLCASSIDRQLNQPQHFGDGTRLSIL.